This TCR beta chain appears in the sequencing data of a study of blood T cell repertoires in COVID-19. Across the whole study: The study drew acute and convalescent COVID-19 samples from the United States, Italy and Spain. T cells, B-cell-depleted T cells, or PBMCs provided the cDNA or gDNA that served as material.

The V and J ends lost 5 bases and 9 bases respectively, with 14 bases between them. The CDR3 length is 13 residues. Germline values: CDR1 MNHEY, CDR2 SVGEGT. Clones were read by immunoSEQ multiplex PCR, and TCRdb kept only the in-frame ones, dropping some. The sample has about 90,000 clones; around four fifths are singletons. This clonotype was sampled from a woman of 80 years or more with acute or convalescent COVID-19. The chain is built from TRBV6-2 or TRBV6-3 and TRBJ2-4; D perhaps matches TRBD1 (6 bases). The specimen sequenced was peripheral blood. CDR3 sequence (DNA): TGTGCCAGCAGTCGAACCACAGGGCGCATTCAGTACTTC. Amino acids: CASSRTTGRIQYF.